The T cell receptor beta chain described here comes from a study of blood T cell repertoires in COVID-19 (dated by TCRdb to the early 2020s). Concerning the study at large: Samples covering the acute and convalescent phases of COVID-19 were provided by collaborators in the United States, Italy and Spain. The prospective study material was composed of cDNA or gDNA derived from T cells, B-cell-depleted T cells, or PBMCs. The repertoires were released in a freely available public database intended as a resource for research on the immune response to SARS-CoV-2. The sample metadata nearly always contained a de-identified subject ID, COVID-19 status, age in years and sex. The dataset comprised deeply sampled blood TCRbeta repertoires from subjects exposed to, actively infected with, or recovered from COVID-19. The samples were drawn from the first 160 participants of the ongoing ImmuneRACE study and from roughly 1,300 subjects provided by 6 global collaborators. Where available, HLA class I and class II types were taken from metadata supplied by the sample provider and were not determined by assay-based typing.

Collaborating institutions collected whole blood in K2EDTA tubes following their own protocols. For TCRbeta analysis, collaborator samples were shipped as frozen whole blood, as isolated PBMCs, or as DNA extracted from either sample type. A note on this clone: Its antigen has not been determined. No clone much larger than this one lies a single base away; base qualities are absent.

TCRbeta CDR3 regions were amplified from genomic DNA by means of the immunoSEQ Assay, a bias-controlled multiplex PCR. The published analysis was carried out like this. The number of nucleated cells in each sample was estimated by amplification of reference gene primers within the assay. Sequence reads were collapsed and filtered to measure the absolute abundance of every unique TCRbeta CDR3 rearrangement. For each sample, productive Simpson clonality was calculated as the square root of Simpson's diversity index across productive rearrangements. This immuneACCESS table, as held by TCRdb, lists in-frame sequences with V and J called but not all clones. Of the missing ones, under half trace to an unresolved V gene in checked studies; the others have no known cause. V, J and clone size are those of that table, while D and trimming were read from the DNA. A total of approximately 120,000 clones appear in this sample, more than 70% of them only once. The ten largest clones add up to about 5% of the sample.

Beyond this particular receptor, the publication reports: Clinical and demographic metadata were provided uncurated, with the amount varying by source and participant.

Here V drops 4 bases and J drops 4 bases, and the junction holds 7 bases not matched to any gene. The CDR3 sequence holds 15 residues, the cysteine and phenylalanine included. The sequence is cut down to CDR3 DNA, 45 bases in frame from base 1. The germline V gene (reference sequence) provides CDR1 MNHEY and CDR2 SMNVEV. Sequencing was carried out using peripheral blood. Here the chain combines TRBV27 and TRBJ2-3, with 8 middle bases fitting TRBD2. The TCR sequence derives from a human donor in a cohort sampled during active COVID-19. The DNA reads as follows: TGTGCCAGCAGTTATAGCGGGATGTGGGCAGATACGCAGTATTTT. Its protein is CASSYSGMWADTQYF.